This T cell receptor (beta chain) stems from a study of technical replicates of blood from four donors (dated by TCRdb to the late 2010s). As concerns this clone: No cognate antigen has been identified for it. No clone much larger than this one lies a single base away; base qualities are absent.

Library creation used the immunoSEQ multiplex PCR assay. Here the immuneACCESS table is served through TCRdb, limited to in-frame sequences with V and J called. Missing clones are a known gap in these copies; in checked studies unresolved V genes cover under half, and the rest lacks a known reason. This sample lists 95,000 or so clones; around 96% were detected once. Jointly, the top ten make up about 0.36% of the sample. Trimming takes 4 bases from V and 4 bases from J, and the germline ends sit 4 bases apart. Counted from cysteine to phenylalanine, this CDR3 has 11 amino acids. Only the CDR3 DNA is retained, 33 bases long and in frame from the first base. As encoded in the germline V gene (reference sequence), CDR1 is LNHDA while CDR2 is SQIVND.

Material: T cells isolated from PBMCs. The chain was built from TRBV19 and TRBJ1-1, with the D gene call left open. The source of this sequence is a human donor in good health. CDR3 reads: CASSSSTEAFF. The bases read TGTGCCAGTAGTAGCAGCACTGAAGCTTTCTTT.